This T cell receptor (beta chain) was sequenced for a study of control samples from healthy donors and cancer patients. Concerning this clone: The same CDR3 arises from other DNA sequences in this sample as well.

The table came from immunoSEQ multiplex PCR; TCRdb's copy has only in-frame clones and leaves some out. The data contain 150,000 to 200,000 clones, 91% of them seen just once; the ten biggest clones take up approximately 1.6%. Germline V gives CDR1 LGHNA, CDR2 YNFKEQ. The CDR3 runs to 15 residues. The V gene end was trimmed by 1 base and the J gene end by 3 bases; junction bases not matched to a gene: 2. This TCR derives from a woman aged 30 to 39 in good health. Sequenced input: blood. The chain carries TRBV4-2 and TRBJ2-7, with 11 bases that match TRBD2. CDR3 residues: CASSQGLAGGYEQYF. The CDR3 nucleotides read TGTGCCAGCAGCCAAGGGCTAGCGGGAGGCTACGAGCAGTACTTC.